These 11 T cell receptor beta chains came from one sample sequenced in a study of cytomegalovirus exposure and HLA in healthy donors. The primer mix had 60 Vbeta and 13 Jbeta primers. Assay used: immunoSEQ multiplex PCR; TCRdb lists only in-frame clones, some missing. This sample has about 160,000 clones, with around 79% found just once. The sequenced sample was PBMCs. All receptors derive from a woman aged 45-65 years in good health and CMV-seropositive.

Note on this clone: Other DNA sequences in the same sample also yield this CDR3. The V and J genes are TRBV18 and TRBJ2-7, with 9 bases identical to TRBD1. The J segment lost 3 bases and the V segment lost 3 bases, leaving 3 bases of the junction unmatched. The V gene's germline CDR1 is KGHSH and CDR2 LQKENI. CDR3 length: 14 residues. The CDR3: CASSPGTGNYEQYF. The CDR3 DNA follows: TGTGCCAGCTCACCGGGGACAGGGAACTACGAGCAGTACTTC.

CDR3 in DNA: TGTGCCAGCAGTGGAAGGGACACCAATGAGCAGTTCTTC. The encoded protein is CASSGRDTNEQFF. The V call is TRBV2, the J call TRBJ2-1; D might be TRBD1 (6 bases). The CDR3 totals 13 residues. The germline CDR1 and CDR2 sequences are SNHLY and FYNNEI. Deletions cut 4 bases from V and 6 bases from J, with 10 bases between.

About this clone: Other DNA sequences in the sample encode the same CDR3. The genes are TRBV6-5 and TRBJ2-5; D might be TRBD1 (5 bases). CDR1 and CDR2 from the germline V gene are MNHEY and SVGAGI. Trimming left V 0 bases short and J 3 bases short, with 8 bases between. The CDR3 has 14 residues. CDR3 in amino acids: CASSYSYRKETQYF. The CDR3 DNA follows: TGTGCCAGCAGTTACTCGTACAGGAAAGAGACCCAGTACTTC.

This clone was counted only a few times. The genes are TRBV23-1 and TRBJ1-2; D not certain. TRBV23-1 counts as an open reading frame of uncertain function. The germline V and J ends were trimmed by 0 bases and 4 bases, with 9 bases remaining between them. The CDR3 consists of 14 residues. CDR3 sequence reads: CASSQSTGTYGYTF. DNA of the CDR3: TGCGCCAGCAGTCAATCGACGGGAACCTATGGCTACACCTTC.

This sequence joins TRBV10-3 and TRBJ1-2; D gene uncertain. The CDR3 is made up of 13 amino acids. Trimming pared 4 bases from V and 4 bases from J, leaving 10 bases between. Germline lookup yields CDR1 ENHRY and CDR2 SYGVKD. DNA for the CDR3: TGTGCCATCAGTGGCCCTGTTAGCTATGGCTACACCTTC. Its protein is CAISGPVSYGYTF.

This CDR3 is CASSRAGSKYETQYF. The CDR3 DNA sequence: TGTGCCAGTAGTAGGGCGGGGAGTAAATACGAGACCCAGTACTTC. This chain uses TRBV7-2 with TRBJ2-5; a weak D match, TRBD2 (6 bases). Germline-derived CDR1 and CDR2 are SGHTA and FQGNSA. The CDR3 is 15 residues long. V dropped 9 bases and J dropped 5 bases, with 22 bases sitting between them.

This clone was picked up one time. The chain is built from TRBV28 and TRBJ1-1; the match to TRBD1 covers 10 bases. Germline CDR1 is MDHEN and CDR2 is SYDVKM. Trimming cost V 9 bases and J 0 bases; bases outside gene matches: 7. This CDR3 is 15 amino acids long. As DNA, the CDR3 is TGTGCCAGTGCCGGGACAGGGGCCATGAACACTGAAGCTTTCTTT. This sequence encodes CASAGTGAMNTEAFF.

The CDR3 bases are TGTGCCTGGAGTCGATCGGGACTGCTTCCGTACTTC. It is translated as CAWSRSGLLPYF. The chain combines TRBV30 with TRBJ2-7; weak D call: TRBD2 (6 bases). The CDR3 covers 12 residues. CDR1 and CDR2 from the germline V gene are GTSNPN and SVGIG (reference sequence). V was clipped by 2 bases and J by 12 bases, with 17 bases between them.

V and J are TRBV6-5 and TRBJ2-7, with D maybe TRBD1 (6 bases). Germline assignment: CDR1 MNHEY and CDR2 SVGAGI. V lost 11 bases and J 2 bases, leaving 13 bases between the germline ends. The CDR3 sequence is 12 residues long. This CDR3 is CASQGFTYEQYF. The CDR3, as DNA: TGTGCCTCACAGGGTTTTACCTACGAGCAGTACTTC.

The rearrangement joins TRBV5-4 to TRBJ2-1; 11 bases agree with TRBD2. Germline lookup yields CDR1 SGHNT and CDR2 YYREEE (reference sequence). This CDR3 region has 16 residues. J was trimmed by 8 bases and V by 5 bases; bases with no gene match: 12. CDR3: CASSPSKLAGVYEQFF. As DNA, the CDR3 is TGTGCCAGCAGTCCATCCAAACTAGCGGGGGTTTATGAGCAGTTCTTC.

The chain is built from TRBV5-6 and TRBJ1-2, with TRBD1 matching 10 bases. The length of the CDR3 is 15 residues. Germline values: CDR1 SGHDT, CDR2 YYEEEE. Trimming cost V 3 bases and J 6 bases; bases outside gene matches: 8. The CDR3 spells CASSYDRGRVNGYTF. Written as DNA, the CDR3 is TGTGCCAGCAGCTACGACAGGGGGCGCGTGAATGGCTACACCTTC.